The 25 T cell receptor beta chains given below trace back to one sample, sequenced in a study of cytomegalovirus exposure and HLA in healthy donors. PCR employed 60 Vbeta and 13 Jbeta primers. The assay was immunoSEQ multiplex PCR, and TCRdb's table has in-frame clones only and misses some. The sample yields around 150,000 clones, 68% seen once. The sequencing sample was made of PBMCs. These TCRs come from a woman between 18 and 30 years old in good health and CMV-seropositive.

V gene TRBV5-4 combines with J gene TRBJ2-2; the match to TRBD2 covers 7 bases. V lost 0 bases, J lost 1 base, and 3 bases stayed unmatched. Germline loops: CDR1 SGHNT, CDR2 YYREEE (reference sequence). The CDR3 contains 16 residues. The CDR3 DNA sequence: TGTGCCAGCAGCTTGGCGGGGGGACTGAACACCGGGGAGCTGTTTTTT. It yields the protein CASSLAGGLNTGELFF.

This clone was observed a handful of times. CDR3 in amino acids: CASSLRAMNTEAFF. The DNA of the CDR3 is TGTGCCAGCAGTTTGCGGGCGATGAACACTGAAGCTTTCTTT. The chain couples TRBV28 to TRBJ1-1; no definite D call. CDR3 length: 14 residues. V was shortened by 3 bases and J by 0 bases, with 8 bases between the two germline ends. Germline V gene lookup returns CDR1 MDHEN and CDR2 SYDVKM.

The chain couples TRBV19 to TRBJ1-2, with unresolved D. V dropped 4 bases and J dropped 4 bases, with 7 bases sitting between them. The CDR3 is made up of 12 amino acids. The germline gives CDR1 LNHDA, CDR2 SQIVND (reference sequence). DNA for the CDR3: TGTGCCAGTAGTACGAACACCTATGGCTACACCTTC. Protein product: CASSTNTYGYTF.

The V call is TRBV9, the J call TRBJ1-6, with TRBD1 matching 10 bases. The CDR3 has 15 residues. The germline gives CDR1 SGDLS, CDR2 YYNGEE. J lost 8 bases, V lost 0 bases, and 2 bases had no gene match. The CDR3 nucleotides read TGTGCCAGCAGCGTAGACGGGACAGGGGATTCACCCCTCCACTTT. Its protein product is CASSVDGTGDSPLHF. The full variable domain, its missing parts supplied by reference TRBV9 and TRBJ1-6, is DSGVTQTPKHLITATGQRVTLRCSPRSGDLSVYWYQQSLDQGLQFLIQYYNGEERAKGNILERFSAQQFPDLHSELNLSSLELGDSALYFCASSVDGTGDSPLHFGNGTRLTVT.

The V and J genes are TRBV10-1 and TRBJ2-3; the D gene is possibly TRBD2 (6 bases). CDR1 is WNHNN and CDR2 is SYGVQD in the germline V gene (reference sequence). Trimming took off 3 bases at V and 0 bases at J, with 16 bases between the two ends. CDR3 length: 17 amino acids. The CDR3 loop is CASSDDQRVSSTDTQYF. The CDR3 coding sequence is TGCGCCAGCAGTGATGACCAGCGGGTTTCTAGCACAGATACGCAGTATTTT.

This clone has more than one count but fewer than ten. This chain joins TRBV6-6 and TRBJ1-1; 7 bases line up with TRBD1. The CDR3 consists of 11 residues. Per the germline V gene, CDR1 is MNHNY and CDR2 is SVGAGI (reference sequence). The V gene end was trimmed by 6 bases and the J gene end by 8 bases; junction bases not matched to a gene: 3. The CDR3 sequence is CASSEGGEAFF. The CDR3 bases are TGTGCCAGCAGCGAAGGGGGCGAAGCTTTCTTT.

The chain employs TRBV19 and TRBJ1-2; D is unresolved. CDR1 LNHDA and CDR2 SQIVND come from the germline V gene (reference sequence). The CDR3 length is 14 residues. V was clipped by 2 bases and J by 5 bases, with 12 bases between them. The CDR3 loop is CASSILGGRYGYTF. The CDR3 DNA follows: TGTGCCAGTAGTATATTGGGAGGACGGTATGGCTACACCTTC.

V and J are TRBV28 and TRBJ2-3; 9 bases map to TRBD2. CDR3 size: 14 residues. Germline values: CDR1 MDHEN, CDR2 SYDVKM. The V segment lost 4 bases and the J segment 4 bases; nucleotides outside the gene matches: 3. CDR3 loop: CASSWTSVPDTQYF. The CDR3 region has the DNA TGTGCCAGCAGTTGGACTAGCGTTCCAGATACGCAGTATTTT.

The chain carries TRBV6-6 and TRBJ2-7, with 8 bases identical to TRBD1. The CDR3 consists of 15 residues. The trim removed 11 bases at V and 0 bases at J, leaving 12 bases unmatched. CDR1 and CDR2 (germline): MNHNY, SVGAGI (reference sequence). The CDR3 is CAAMPGGRSSYEQYF. CDR3 coding DNA: TGTGCCGCGATGCCAGGGGGCCGAAGCTCCTACGAGCAGTACTTC.

The chain's CDR3 is CASRRDRGGTEAFF. The CDR3 coding sequence is TGCGCCAGCAGGAGGGACAGGGGAGGGACTGAAGCTTTCTTT. V and J are TRBV5-1 and TRBJ1-1, with 10 bases identical to TRBD1. V lost 5 bases to trimming and J lost 5 bases; unmatched junction nucleotides: 6. Germline lookup yields CDR1 SGHRS and CDR2 YFSETQ. The CDR3 loop spans 14 amino acids.

The V gene is TRBV15, the J gene TRBJ2-3, with D perhaps TRBD2 (6 bases). CDR3 length: 14 residues. The germline V gene has CDR1 LNHNV and CDR2 YYDKDF (reference sequence). V dropped 7 bases and J dropped 0 bases, with 11 bases sitting between them. CDR3 region: CATNGGSSTDTQYF. The CDR3 bases are TGTGCCACCAATGGGGGGTCTAGCACAGATACGCAGTATTTT.

V and J are TRBV5-1 and TRBJ1-1; 9 bases agree with TRBD1. Germline values: CDR1 SGHRS, CDR2 YFSETQ. V shed 8 bases, J shed 0 bases, and the junction held 20 bases outside the gene matches. The CDR3 sequence is 19 residues long. The CDR3 nucleotides are TGCGCCAGAAATTATACAGGGGGCAATTCACCTTACTTGAACACTGAAGCTTTCTTT. It translates to CARNYTGGNSPYLNTEAFF.

This clone was found once. The chain uses TRBV10-1 and TRBJ2-7; TRBD1 agrees at 8 bases. The CDR3 is 12 residues long. V trimming: 2 bases; J trimming: 6 bases; junction bases outside the gene matches: 0. Germline V gene sequence: CDR1 WNHNN, CDR2 SYGVQD (reference sequence). CDR3: CASSETGGEQYF. In DNA, the CDR3 is TGCGCCAGCAGTGAGACAGGGGGCGAGCAGTACTTC.

There are a few counts of this clone. The chain is built from TRBV5-1 and TRBJ2-1; TRBD1 matches 7 bases. CDR3 length: 14 residues. The germline V gene encodes CDR1 SGHRS and CDR2 YFSETQ. The V gene end was trimmed by 0 bases and the J gene end by 9 bases; junction bases not matched to a gene: 6. The CDR3 spells CASSLGTGAGEQFF. In DNA form, the CDR3 reads TGCGCCAGCAGCTTGGGTACAGGGGCCGGTGAGCAGTTCTTC.

The chain uses TRBV27 and TRBJ2-1; tentative D call: TRBD1 (6 bases). The V gene lost 5 bases and the J gene lost 7 bases, with 15 bases spanning the gap. From germline, CDR1 is MNHEY and CDR2 SMNVEV (reference sequence). The length of the CDR3 is 14 residues. The CDR3 DNA reads as TGTGCCAGCAGTAAACAGGGATTAAGGAATGAGCAGTTCTTC. It encodes CASSKQGLRNEQFF.

V usage is TRBV6-1 and J usage is TRBJ2-3, with D possibly being TRBD1 (5 bases). With 7 bases removed from V and 3 bases from J, the gap between germline ends came to 17 bases. In germline, CDR1 is MNHNS, CDR2 SASEGT. The length of the CDR3 is 15 residues. The DNA of the CDR3 is TGTGCCAGCACCGATGGGGCCCAAGCAACAGATACGCAGTATTTT. It encodes CASTDGAQATDTQYF.

The CDR3 DNA sequence: TGTGCCAGTAGTTTTACGGGACTTAGCACAGATACGCAGTATTTT. This sequence encodes CASSFTGLSTDTQYF. The gene calls are TRBV19 and TRBJ2-3, with D perhaps TRBD2 (6 bases). Germline V gives CDR1 LNHDA, CDR2 SQIVND (reference sequence). This CDR3 region has 15 residues. Trimming left V 5 bases short and J 0 bases short, with 12 bases between.

The J gene is TRBJ2-2, the V gene TRBV5-1; D perhaps matches TRBD1 (6 bases). Between the trimmed V and J ends, which lost 0 bases and 2 bases, there was a span of 14 bases. The CDR3 extends over 17 amino acids. Germline V gene data show CDR1 as SGHRS and CDR2 as YFSETQ. Here the CDR3 reads CASSLGHRDTNTGELFF. CDR3 nucleotides: TGCGCCAGCAGCTTGGGTCATCGGGACACCAACACCGGGGAGCTGTTTTTT.

The V and J genes are TRBV7-9 and TRBJ2-4, with 11 bases aligning to TRBD1. This CDR3 comprises 14 residues. V was pared by 3 bases and J by 15 bases, with 10 bases of the junction left unmatched. Germline V gene sequence: CDR1 SEHNR, CDR2 FQNEAQ (reference sequence). In nucleotides, the CDR3 is TGTGCCAGCAGCTTCGGAGGACAGGGGGCAAGTCGGTACTTC. It codes for CASSFGGQGASRYF.

The chain links TRBV6-1 to TRBJ1-2; D remains unclear. Germline values: CDR1 MNHNS, CDR2 SASEGT. V shed 2 bases and J shed 8 bases, with 6 bases lying between them. This CDR3 has 11 residues. The CDR3 DNA is TGTGCCAGCAGTGAAAGCCGGGGCTACACCTTC. Protein: CASSESRGYTF.

This clone was seen a few times. The chain is built from TRBV14 and TRBJ2-7, with a tentative D call TRBD2 (5 bases). Germline V CDR1 and CDR2: SGHDN, FVKESK. V dropped 0 bases and J dropped 7 bases, with 22 bases sitting between them. The CDR3 runs to 17 residues. CDR3 in DNA: TGTGCCAGCAGCCAAGATCCTTTCCGGGAATCCTCGGGGGAGCAGTACTTC. It codes for CASSQDPFRESSGEQYF.

The chain's CDR3 is CASSAQGQPQHF. Here the CDR3 DNA reads TGTGCCAGCTCGGCACAGGGTCAGCCCCAGCATTTT. The chain is built from TRBV18 and TRBJ1-5; weak D call: TRBD1 (6 bases). Trimming pared 6 bases from V and 6 bases from J, leaving 9 bases between. Germline V gives CDR1 KGHSH, CDR2 LQKENI. This CDR3 has 12 amino acids.

The chain uses TRBV5-4 and TRBJ2-2; 10 bases fit TRBD2. The germline V gene has CDR1 SGHNT and CDR2 YYREEE (reference sequence). CDR3 length: 18 residues. V lost 4 bases, J lost 0 bases, and 9 bases stayed unmatched. The CDR3 DNA reads TGTGCCAGCAGCGGAGCGGGGGGGCAACCGCCGAACACCGGGGAGCTGTTTTTT. Protein product: CASSGAGGQPPNTGELFF.

The V and J genes are TRBV29-1 and TRBJ2-3; D is perhaps TRBD1 (6 bases). This CDR3 has 13 amino acids. Germline V gives CDR1 SQVTM, CDR2 ANQGSEA. Trimming stripped 4 bases from V and 2 bases from J, with 10 bases between. In DNA, the CDR3 is TGCAGCGTTGTTCCAGGGGCCACAGATACGCAGTATTTT. Amino acid sequence: CSVVPGATDTQYF.

This chain links TRBV7-3 with TRBJ1-2; D might be TRBD1 (5 bases). This CDR3 is built from 13 residues. V shed 4 bases and J shed 8 bases, with 14 bases lying between them. Germline V gene lookup returns CDR1 SGHTA and CDR2 FQGTGA. Written as DNA, the CDR3 is TGTGCCAGCAGCTCCACCGGGGGTGGCGGCTACACCTTC. Protein sequence: CASSSTGGGGYTF.